This T cell receptor beta chain was identified in a study of regulatory T cells in long-lasting Graves disease. Per germline, CDR1 LNHDA and CDR2 SQIVND (reference sequence). Trimming stripped 4 bases from V and 8 bases from J, with 8 bases between. The CDR3 runs to 11 residues. Findings and limits, study-wide: TCR diversity was lower in persistent Graves' patients (versus newly diagnosed ones). Since the sample size was small, accuracy may have been reduced.

iRepertoire HTBI primers and Arm-PCR of CDR3 regions built TCR beta libraries. TCRdb re-derived calls from the multiplex PCR reads in MiXCR, one entry per CDR3 protein. The sample contains just over 600,000 distinct CDR3 sequences, less than 20% of which appear only once. Concerning this clonotype: What it binds is not known. A much larger clone differs from this one at a single base, so this may be a read error. This CDR3 fails to terminate in the conserved phenylalanine or tryptophan, so it likely reflects a read error.

Time point reported: newly diagnosed GD, antithyroid drugs for less than 3 months. PBMCs provided the RNA from which the TCR library was made. The collection involved drawing about 8.2 milliliters of peripheral blood into EDTA tubes. The same sample was also used in a study of T cells in Graves' hyperthyroidism and ophthalmopathy.

This chain links TRBV19 with TRBJ1-2; D remains unclear. The source of this sequence is a woman under 40 with Graves disease. Sequenced here: peripheral blood mononuclear cells (PBMCs), sampled at new diagnosis, from a patient treated with antithyroid drugs. The CDR3 sequence: CASSTHGGYTI. DNA for the CDR3: TGTGCCAGTAGTACACACGGAGGCTACACCATC.